This T cell receptor (beta chain) was identified during a study of T cell repertoires in cytomegalovirus infection. Looking at the study overall: It was the public TCR beta signatures that indicated both CMV infection and matching HLA type.

Findings and limits, study-wide: Cumulative frequency of public TCR beta families picked out carriers of CMV plus the relevant HLA. The ex vivo response showed dominance by HLA-C-restricted CMV-specific TCR beta clonotypes.

CDR1 SGHTA and CDR2 FQGNSA come from the germline V gene. The CDR3 loop spans 15 amino acids. Unmatched junction bases numbered 10, after V lost 5 bases and J lost 5 bases. This clonotype was counted only a few times. Its specificity is not known. Each CDR3 protein is one row after TCRdb ran MiXCR on the reads. Of more than 150,000 distinct CDR3 sequences listed, roughly a fifth were seen once; the top ten hold just under 3%. Sequencing used PBMCs. This chain connects TRBV7-2 to TRBJ2-7; 9 bases line up with TRBD2. The origin of this receptor is a human donor in good health (CMV status not recorded). Some clones in this sample may be carry-over from other donors' samples. This CDR3 is CASSKPGLAQHEQYF. The CDR3 DNA follows: TGTGCCAGCAGCAAACCGGGACTAGCCCAGCACGAGCAGTACTTC.